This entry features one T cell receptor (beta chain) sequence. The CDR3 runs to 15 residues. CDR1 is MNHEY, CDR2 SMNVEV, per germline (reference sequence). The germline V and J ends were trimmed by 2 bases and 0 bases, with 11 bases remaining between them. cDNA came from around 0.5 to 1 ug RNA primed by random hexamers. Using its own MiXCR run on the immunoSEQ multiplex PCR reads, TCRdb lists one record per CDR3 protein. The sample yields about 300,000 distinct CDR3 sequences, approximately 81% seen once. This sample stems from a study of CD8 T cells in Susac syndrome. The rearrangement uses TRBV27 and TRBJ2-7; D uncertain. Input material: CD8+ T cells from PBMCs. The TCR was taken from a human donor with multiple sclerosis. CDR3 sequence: CASSLALGSSYEQYF. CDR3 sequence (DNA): TGTGCCAGCAGTTTAGCGCTTGGAAGCTCCTACGAGCAGTACTTC.